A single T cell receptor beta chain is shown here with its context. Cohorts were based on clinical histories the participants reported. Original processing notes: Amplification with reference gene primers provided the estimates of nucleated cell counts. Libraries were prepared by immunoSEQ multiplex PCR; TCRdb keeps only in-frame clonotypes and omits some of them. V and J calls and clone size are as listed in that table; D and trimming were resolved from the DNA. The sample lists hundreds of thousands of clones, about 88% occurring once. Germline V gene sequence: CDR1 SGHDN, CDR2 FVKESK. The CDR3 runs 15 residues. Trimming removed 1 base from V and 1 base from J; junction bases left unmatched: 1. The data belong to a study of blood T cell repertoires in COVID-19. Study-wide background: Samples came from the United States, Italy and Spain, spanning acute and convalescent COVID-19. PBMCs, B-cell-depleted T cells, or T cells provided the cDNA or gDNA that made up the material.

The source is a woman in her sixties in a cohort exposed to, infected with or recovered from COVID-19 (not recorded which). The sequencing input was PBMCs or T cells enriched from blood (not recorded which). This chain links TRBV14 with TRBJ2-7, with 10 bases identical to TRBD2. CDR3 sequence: CASSQVAGGSYEQYF. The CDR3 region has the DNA TGTGCCAGCAGCCAAGTAGCGGGAGGTTCCTACGAGCAGTACTTC.